This section outlines one TCR beta chain sequence together with its context. Its specific antigen is unknown. No much larger clone is present one base from it, and per-base qualities are unavailable. In the same sample, other DNA sequences code for this CDR3. Collaborating institutions collected whole blood in K2EDTA tubes following their own protocols. For TCRbeta analysis, collaborator samples were shipped as frozen whole blood, as isolated PBMCs, or as DNA extracted from either sample type. TCRbeta CDR3 regions were amplified from genomic DNA by means of the immunoSEQ Assay, a bias-controlled multiplex PCR. For the original study's pipeline: The number of nucleated cells in each sample was estimated from the amplification of reference gene primers within the assay. To quantify the absolute abundance of each unique TCRbeta CDR3 rearrangement, sequence reads were collapsed and filtered. Productive Simpson clonality was computed per sample as the square root of Simpson's diversity index over productive rearrangements. TCRdb limited this immuneACCESS table to in-frame rearrangements with V and J called. A share of clones is missing; checked studies link under half to unresolved V genes, and the rest is unexplained. The V and J calls and the clone size are those of that table, but D and trimming were determined from the DNA. Here the sample has 30,000 to 40,000 clones; 83% occur a single time. The ten top clones hold approximately 3.5% of the sample.

This entry belongs to a study of blood T cell repertoires in COVID-19 (dated by TCRdb to 2018 to 2020). Context from the whole study: The collaborator samples originated in the United States, Italy and Spain and spanned the acute and convalescent phases of COVID-19. The material from the prospective study consisted of cDNA or gDNA derived from T cells, B-cell-depleted T cells, or PBMCs. Deeply sampled blood TCRbeta repertoires from subjects exposed to, actively infected with, or recovered from COVID-19 were included in the dataset. A freely available public database, intended as a resource for researchers studying the immune response to SARS-CoV-2, is where the repertoires were released. The samples were drawn from the first 160 participants of the ongoing ImmuneRACE study and from 1,254 subjects provided by 6 global collaborators. A de-identified subject ID, COVID-19 status, age in years and sex were almost always included in the sample metadata. Where HLA class I and class II types were available, the types were taken from metadata supplied by the sample provider, not from assay-based typing. Broad study findings and their caveats: The amount of clinical and demographic metadata varied by source and participant and was provided uncurated.

The CDR3 measures 13 amino acids from cysteine to phenylalanine. The sequence is cut down to CDR3 DNA, 39 bases in frame from base 1. The germline V gene specifies SNHLY as CDR1 and FYNNEI as CDR2. The germline V and J ends show losses of 5 bases and 7 bases respectively, and no gene match explains 5 bases of the junction. This TCR derives from a man in his fifties or sixties with acute or convalescent COVID-19. The rearranged segments are TRBV2 and TRBJ1-5; TRBD1 fits 7 bases in the junction. Sequencing was done on a sample of peripheral blood. The CDR3 protein is CASSPGGGQPQHF. The nucleotide sequence is TGTGCCAGCAGTCCAGGGGGAGGCCAGCCCCAGCATTTT.